A selection of T cell receptor beta chains follows, all from one sample in a study of blood T cell repertoires in COVID-19. Some clones are missing from TCRdb's copy, which holds only in-frame ones; the method was immunoSEQ multiplex PCR. The sample records about 140,000 clones, 70% to 80% being singletons. Source material: peripheral blood. The receptors shown here come from a man between 60 and 75 years old with acute or convalescent COVID-19. The conserved cysteine and the conserved F or W are not part of the CDR3 here. Fields, in order: J gene, V gene, D gene, clone size, CDR3 protein. The D gene is left open where the match is weak. Size values are once, few and many counts, or a class for expanded clones, and some rows have none.

j_call: TRBJ1-5
v_call: TRBV5-1
d_call: TRBD1
clone_size: -
cdr3_aa: ASSFGTGGNQPQH

j_call: TRBJ2-1
v_call: TRBV7-9
d_call: TRBD2
clone_size: -
cdr3_aa: ASSLVREGGEQF

j_call: TRBJ2-7
v_call: TRBV7-2
d_call: TRBD2
clone_size: -
cdr3_aa: ASSLLAGGSEQY

j_call: TRBJ1-2
v_call: TRBV10-3
d_call: TRBD1
clone_size: once
cdr3_aa: AISESLGQGSHGYT

j_call: TRBJ2-2
v_call: TRBV7-2
d_call: TRBD1
clone_size: -
cdr3_aa: ASSPSETGAPGELF

j_call: TRBJ2-1
v_call: TRBV30
d_call: -
clone_size: -
cdr3_aa: AWSVAARPYNEQF

j_call: TRBJ2-2
v_call: TRBV6-6
d_call: TRBD1
clone_size: -
cdr3_aa: ASRQGADGELF

j_call: TRBJ1-1
v_call: TRBV2
d_call: -
clone_size: -
cdr3_aa: ASSRQAGTEAF

j_call: TRBJ2-1
v_call: TRBV9
d_call: TRBD1
clone_size: -
cdr3_aa: ASIYTDRDYNEQF

j_call: TRBJ2-2
v_call: TRBV7-9
d_call: TRBD2
clone_size: -
cdr3_aa: ASSFRLAETGELF

j_call: TRBJ1-3
v_call: TRBV7-2
d_call: TRBD1
clone_size: few
cdr3_aa: ASSPWDSGNTIY

j_call: TRBJ2-3
v_call: TRBV5-1
d_call: -
clone_size: -
cdr3_aa: ASSLGTPVDTQY

j_call: TRBJ2-7
v_call: TRBV6-1
d_call: -
clone_size: -
cdr3_aa: ASSEAGGGYYEQY

j_call: TRBJ2-1
v_call: TRBV25-1
d_call: -
clone_size: -
cdr3_aa: ASTLGGANEQF

j_call: TRBJ2-1
v_call: TRBV7-3
d_call: TRBD2
clone_size: once
cdr3_aa: ASSLTGLAGEKEQF

j_call: TRBJ1-2
v_call: TRBV28
d_call: -
clone_size: -
cdr3_aa: ASHTGWGGYT

j_call: TRBJ2-3
v_call: TRBV28
d_call: TRBD2
clone_size: -
cdr3_aa: ASSLLAVLTDTQY

j_call: TRBJ2-5
v_call: TRBV9
d_call: TRBD2
clone_size: -
cdr3_aa: ASSAPLAAQETQY

j_call: TRBJ2-2
v_call: TRBV7-2
d_call: TRBD1
clone_size: -
cdr3_aa: ASSPGTGMTGELF

j_call: TRBJ1-1
v_call: TRBV7-3
d_call: -
clone_size: -
cdr3_aa: ASSSGVGAEAF

j_call: TRBJ1-2
v_call: TRBV29-1
d_call: TRBD1
clone_size: few
cdr3_aa: SVLTGNGYT

j_call: TRBJ1-2
v_call: TRBV28
d_call: -
clone_size: -
cdr3_aa: ASSLEGRGYT

j_call: TRBJ1-1
v_call: TRBV6-5
d_call: -
clone_size: -
cdr3_aa: ASGKDFIEAF

j_call: TRBJ1-5
v_call: TRBV28
d_call: -
clone_size: -
cdr3_aa: ASSKAGGNQPQH

j_call: TRBJ2-7
v_call: TRBV3-1/TRBV3-2
d_call: TRBD1
clone_size: -
cdr3_aa: ASSQGTGGEYEQY

j_call: TRBJ1-1
v_call: TRBV3-1/TRBV3-2
d_call: -
clone_size: -
cdr3_aa: ASSQTGGEAF

j_call: TRBJ2-5
v_call: TRBV3-1/TRBV3-2
d_call: -
clone_size: -
cdr3_aa: ASSQEVGPHQETQY

j_call: TRBJ2-1
v_call: TRBV2
d_call: -
clone_size: once
cdr3_aa: ASSAALANNEQF

j_call: TRBJ1-1
v_call: TRBV19
d_call: TRBD1
clone_size: few
cdr3_aa: ASNRGRNTEAF